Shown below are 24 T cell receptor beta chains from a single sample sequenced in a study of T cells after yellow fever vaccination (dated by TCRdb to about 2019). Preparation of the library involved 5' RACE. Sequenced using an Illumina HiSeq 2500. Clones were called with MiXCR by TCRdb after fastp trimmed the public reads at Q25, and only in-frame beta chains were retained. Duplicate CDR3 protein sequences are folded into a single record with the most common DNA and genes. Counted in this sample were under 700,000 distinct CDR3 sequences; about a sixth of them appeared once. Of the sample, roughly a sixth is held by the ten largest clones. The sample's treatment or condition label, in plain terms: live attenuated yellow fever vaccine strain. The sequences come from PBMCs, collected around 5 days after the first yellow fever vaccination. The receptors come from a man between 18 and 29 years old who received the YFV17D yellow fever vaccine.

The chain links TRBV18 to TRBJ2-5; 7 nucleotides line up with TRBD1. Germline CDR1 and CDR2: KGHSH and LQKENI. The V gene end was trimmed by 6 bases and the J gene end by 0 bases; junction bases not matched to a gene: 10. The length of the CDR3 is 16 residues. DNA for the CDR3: TGTGCCAGCTCTGCGACAGGGTCCCTACACCAAGAGACCCAGTACTTC. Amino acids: CASSATGSLHQETQYF.

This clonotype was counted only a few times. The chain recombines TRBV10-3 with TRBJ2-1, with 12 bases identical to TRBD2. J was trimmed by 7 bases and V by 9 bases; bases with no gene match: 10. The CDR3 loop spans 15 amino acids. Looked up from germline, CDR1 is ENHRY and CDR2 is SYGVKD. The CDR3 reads CAIGTSGSLGNEQFF. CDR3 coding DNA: TGTGCCATAGGGACTAGCGGGTCCCTGGGTAATGAGCAGTTCTTC.

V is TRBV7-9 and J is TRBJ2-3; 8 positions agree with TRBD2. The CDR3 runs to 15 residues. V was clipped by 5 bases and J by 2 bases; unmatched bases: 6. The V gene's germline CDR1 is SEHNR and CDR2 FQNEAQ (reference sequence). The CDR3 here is CASSRTSNPTDTQYF. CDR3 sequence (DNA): TGTGCCAGCAGCCGGACTAGCAACCCCACAGATACGCAGTATTTT.

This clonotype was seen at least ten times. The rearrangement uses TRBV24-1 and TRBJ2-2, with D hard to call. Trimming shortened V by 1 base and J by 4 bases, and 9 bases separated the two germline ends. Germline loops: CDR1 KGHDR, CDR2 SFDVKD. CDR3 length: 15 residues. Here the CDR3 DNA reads TGTGCCACCAGTGATTTCGGCCGGGTCACCGGGGAGCTGTTTTTT. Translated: CATSDFGRVTGELFF.

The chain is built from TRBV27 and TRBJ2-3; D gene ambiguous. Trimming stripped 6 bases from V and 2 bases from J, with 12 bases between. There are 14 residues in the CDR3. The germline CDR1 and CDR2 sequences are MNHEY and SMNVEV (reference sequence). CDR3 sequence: CASRYPGSTDTQYF. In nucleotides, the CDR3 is TGTGCCAGCAGATACCCCGGATCCACAGATACGCAGTATTTT.

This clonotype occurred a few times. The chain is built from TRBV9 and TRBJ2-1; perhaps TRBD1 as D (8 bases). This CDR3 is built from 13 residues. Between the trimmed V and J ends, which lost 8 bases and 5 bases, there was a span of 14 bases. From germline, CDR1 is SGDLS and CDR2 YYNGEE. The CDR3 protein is CARGGTGHNEQFF. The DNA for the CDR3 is TGTGCCAGGGGGGGGACAGGACACAATGAGCAGTTCTTC.

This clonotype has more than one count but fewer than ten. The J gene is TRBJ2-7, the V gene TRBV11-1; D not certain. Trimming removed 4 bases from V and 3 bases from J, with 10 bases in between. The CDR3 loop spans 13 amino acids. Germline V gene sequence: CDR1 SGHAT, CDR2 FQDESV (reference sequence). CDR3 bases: TGTGCCAGCAGCTACGGACCAAACTACGAGCAGTACGTC. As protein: CASSYGPNYEQYV.

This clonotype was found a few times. In nucleotides, the CDR3 is TGCGCCAGCAGTCAACCGGGACTAGCGGGGTTAGGTAATGAGCAGTTCTTC. Its protein product is CASSQPGLAGLGNEQFF. V usage is TRBV23-1 and J usage is TRBJ2-1; 13 nucleotides line up with TRBD2. TRBV23-1 qualifies as an ORF whose function is uncertain. Unmatched junction bases numbered 8, after V lost 2 bases and J lost 7 bases. The length of the CDR3 is 17 residues.

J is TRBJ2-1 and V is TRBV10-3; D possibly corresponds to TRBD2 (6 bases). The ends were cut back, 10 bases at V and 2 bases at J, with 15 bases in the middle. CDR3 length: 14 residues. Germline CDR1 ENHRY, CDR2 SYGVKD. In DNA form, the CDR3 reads TGTGCCACCTATCCGGGGGATCCCTACAATGAGCAGTTCTTC. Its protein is CATYPGDPYNEQFF.

The chain's CDR3 is CASSLSPATGSPLHF. Written as DNA, the CDR3 is TGTGCCAGCAGCTTAAGTCCAGCTACCGGATCACCCCTCCACTTT. The chain recombines TRBV7-3 with TRBJ1-6; no firm D call. Trimming left V 1 base short and J 10 bases short, with 14 bases between. The CDR3 length is 15 residues. The V gene's germline CDR1 is SGHTA and CDR2 FQGTGA.

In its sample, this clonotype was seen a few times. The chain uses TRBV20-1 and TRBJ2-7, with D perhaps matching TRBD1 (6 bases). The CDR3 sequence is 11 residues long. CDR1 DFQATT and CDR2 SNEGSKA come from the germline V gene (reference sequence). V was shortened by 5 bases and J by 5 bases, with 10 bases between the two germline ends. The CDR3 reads CSASQGNEQYV. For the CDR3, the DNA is TGCAGTGCTTCACAGGGTAACGAGCAGTACGTC.

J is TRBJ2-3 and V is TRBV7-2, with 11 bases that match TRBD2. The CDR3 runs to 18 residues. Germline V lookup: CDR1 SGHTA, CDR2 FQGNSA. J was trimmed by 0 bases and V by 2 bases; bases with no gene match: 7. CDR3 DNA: TGTGCCAGCAGCTTACCGTCGACTAGCGGGGAGAGCACAGATACGCAGTATTTT. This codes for CASSLPSTSGESTDTQYF.

The CDR3 loop reads CATSPHQSPRDGYTF. CDR3 bases: TGTGCCACCAGCCCACACCAGTCTCCTCGGGATGGCTACACCTTC. This chain links TRBV15 with TRBJ1-2; D call uncertain. CDR1 and CDR2 (germline): LNHNV, YYDKDF (reference sequence). Trimming stripped 5 bases from V and 6 bases from J, with 19 bases between. The CDR3 is 15 amino acids. Complete variable domain (other parts from reference TRBV15 and TRBJ1-2): DAMVIQNPRYQVTQFGKPVTLSCSQTLNHNVMYWYQQKSSQAPKLLFHYYDKDFNNEADTPDNFQSRRPNTSFCFLDIRSPGLGDTAMYLCATSPHQSPRDGYTFGSGTRLTVV.

The CDR3 reads CASSFGVAWGKLFF. CDR3 nucleotides: TGTGCCAGCAGTTTTGGGGTGGCGTGGGGAAAACTGTTTTTT. This sequence joins TRBV12-3 or TRBV12-4 and TRBJ1-4, with no clear D. Trimming left V 3 bases short and J 10 bases short, with 15 bases between. The CDR3 has 14 residues.

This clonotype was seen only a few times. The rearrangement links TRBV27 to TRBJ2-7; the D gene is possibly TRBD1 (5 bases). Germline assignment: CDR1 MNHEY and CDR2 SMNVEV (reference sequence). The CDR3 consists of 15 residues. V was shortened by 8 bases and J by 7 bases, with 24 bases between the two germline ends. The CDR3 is CASGRRGRALGEQYF. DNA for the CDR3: TGTGCCAGCGGGCGTAGGGGCAGGGCCTTAGGGGAGCAGTACTTC.

The DNA of the CDR3 is TGTGCCAGCAGGCCCGACAGGCCACCCTACGAGCAGTACTTC. Encoded protein: CASRPDRPPYEQYF. The V call is TRBV6-1, the J call TRBJ2-7, with D possibly being TRBD1 (6 bases). V shed 6 bases and J shed 2 bases, with 14 bases lying between them. The CDR3 contains 14 residues. Per germline, CDR1 MNHNS and CDR2 SASEGT.

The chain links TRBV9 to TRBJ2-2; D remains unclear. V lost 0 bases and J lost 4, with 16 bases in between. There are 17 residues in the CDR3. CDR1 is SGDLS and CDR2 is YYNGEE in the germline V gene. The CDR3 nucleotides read TGTGCCAGCAGCGTAGTTCCCTTTTGGACCTCCACCGGGGAGCTGTTTTTT. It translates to CASSVVPFWTSTGELFF.

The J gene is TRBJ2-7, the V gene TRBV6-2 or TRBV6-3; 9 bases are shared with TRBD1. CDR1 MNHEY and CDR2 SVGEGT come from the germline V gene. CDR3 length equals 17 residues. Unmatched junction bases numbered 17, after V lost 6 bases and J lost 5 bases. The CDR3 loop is CASRQRQGVRLSDEQYF. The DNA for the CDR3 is TGTGCCAGCAGACAGCGACAGGGGGTACGTCTTTCGGACGAGCAGTACTTC.

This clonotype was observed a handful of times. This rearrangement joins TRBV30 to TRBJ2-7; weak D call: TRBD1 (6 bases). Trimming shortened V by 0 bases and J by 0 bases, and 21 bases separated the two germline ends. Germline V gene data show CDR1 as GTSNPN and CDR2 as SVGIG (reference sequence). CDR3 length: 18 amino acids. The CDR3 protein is CAWSVYPGDDERSYEQYF. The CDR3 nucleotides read TGTGCCTGGAGTGTCTATCCAGGGGACGACGAGCGCTCCTACGAGCAGTACTTC.

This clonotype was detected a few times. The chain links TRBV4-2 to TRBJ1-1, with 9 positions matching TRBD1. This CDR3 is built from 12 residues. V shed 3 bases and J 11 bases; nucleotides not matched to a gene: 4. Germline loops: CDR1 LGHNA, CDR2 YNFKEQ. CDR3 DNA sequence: TGTGCCAGCAGCCAGGGGGACAGGGCGGCTTTCTTT. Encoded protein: CASSQGDRAAFF.

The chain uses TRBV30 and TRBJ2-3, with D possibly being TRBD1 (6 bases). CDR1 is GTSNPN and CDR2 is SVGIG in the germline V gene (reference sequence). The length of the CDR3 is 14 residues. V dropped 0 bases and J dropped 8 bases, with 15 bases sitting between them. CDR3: CAWSVGADRRTQYF. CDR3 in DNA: TGTGCCTGGAGTGTTGGGGCAGACAGGCGTACGCAGTATTTT.

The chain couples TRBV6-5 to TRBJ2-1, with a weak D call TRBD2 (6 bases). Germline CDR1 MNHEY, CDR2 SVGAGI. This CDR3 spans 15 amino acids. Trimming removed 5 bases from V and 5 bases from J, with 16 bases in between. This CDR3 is CASSVTRVGNNEQFF. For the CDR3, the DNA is TGTGCCAGCAGTGTGACTAGAGTCGGAAACAATGAGCAGTTCTTC.

In nucleotides, the CDR3 is TGTGCCAGCATTTCTCCAAGGTCGAACACTGAAGCTTTCTTT. It encodes CASISPRSNTEAFF. The chain couples TRBV5-6 to TRBJ1-1, with D unresolved. The CDR3 extends over 14 amino acids. Trimming left V 6 bases short and J 1 base short, with 13 bases between. Germline V gives CDR1 SGHDT, CDR2 YYEEEE. Full variable domain (outside the CDR3, taken from reference TRBV5-6 and TRBJ1-1): DAGVTQSPTHLIKTRGQQVTLRCSPKSGHDTVSWYQQALGQGPQFIFQYYEEEERQRGNFPDRFSGHQFPNYSSELNVNALLLGDSALYLCASISPRSNTEAFFGQGTRLTVV.

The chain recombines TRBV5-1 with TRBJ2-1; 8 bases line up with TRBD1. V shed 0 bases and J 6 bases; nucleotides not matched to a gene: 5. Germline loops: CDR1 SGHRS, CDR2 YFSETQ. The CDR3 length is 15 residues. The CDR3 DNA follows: TGCGCCAGCAGCTTGGGCGACACAGGGGGCAATGAGCAGTTCTTC. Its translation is CASSLGDTGGNEQFF.